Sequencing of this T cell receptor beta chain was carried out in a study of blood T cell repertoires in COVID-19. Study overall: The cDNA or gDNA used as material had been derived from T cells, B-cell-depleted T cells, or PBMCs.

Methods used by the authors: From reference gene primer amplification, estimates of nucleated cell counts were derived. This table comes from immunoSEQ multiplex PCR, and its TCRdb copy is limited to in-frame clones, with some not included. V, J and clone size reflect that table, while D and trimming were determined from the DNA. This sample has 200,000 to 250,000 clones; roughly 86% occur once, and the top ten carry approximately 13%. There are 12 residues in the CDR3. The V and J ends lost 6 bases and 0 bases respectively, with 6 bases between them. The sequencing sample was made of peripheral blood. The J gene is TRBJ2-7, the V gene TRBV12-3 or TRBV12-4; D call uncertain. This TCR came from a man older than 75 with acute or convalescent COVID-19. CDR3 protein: CASRGISYEQYF. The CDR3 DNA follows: TGTGCCAGCAGGGGCATCTCCTACGAGCAGTACTTC.